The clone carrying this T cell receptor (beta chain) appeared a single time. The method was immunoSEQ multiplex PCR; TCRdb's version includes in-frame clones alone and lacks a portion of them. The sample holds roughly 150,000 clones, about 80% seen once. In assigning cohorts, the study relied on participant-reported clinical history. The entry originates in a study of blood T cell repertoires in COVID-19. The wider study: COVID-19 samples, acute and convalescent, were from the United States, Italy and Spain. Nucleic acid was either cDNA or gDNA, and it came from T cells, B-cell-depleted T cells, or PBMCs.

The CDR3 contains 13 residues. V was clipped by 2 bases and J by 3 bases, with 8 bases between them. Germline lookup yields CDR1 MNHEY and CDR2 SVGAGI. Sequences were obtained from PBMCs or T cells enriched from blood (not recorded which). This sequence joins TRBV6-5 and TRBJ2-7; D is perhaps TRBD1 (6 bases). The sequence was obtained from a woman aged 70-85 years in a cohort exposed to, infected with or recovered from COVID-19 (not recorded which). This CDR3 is CASSYGTFYEQYF. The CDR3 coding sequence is TGTGCCAGCAGTTACGGGACATTCTACGAGCAGTACTTC.